This is a list of T cell receptor beta chains from one sample in a study of cytomegalovirus exposure and HLA in healthy donors. Profiled with immunoSEQ multiplex PCR; TCRdb holds only in-frame clones, not every one. Of about 200,000 clones in the sample, just over 75% were seen once. Input material: PBMCs. The receptor source for this set is a man younger than 40 in good health and CMV-seronegative. Both conserved end residues are part of each CDR3. The order of the fields is V gene, CDR3 protein.

TRBV29-1	CSVRTGFDQPQHF
TRBV7-9	CASSSLGQGAPMNTEAFF
TRBV29-1	CSVGRGRQETQYF
TRBV19	CASSFDRGGEAFF
TRBV14	CASSQLSAGGPWWYNEQFF
TRBV6-1	CASSENRKNTEAFF
TRBV5-1	CASSLDGVSAGNTIYF
TRBV18	CASSPNEQGTEDEQYF
TRBV10-3	CAMRGTGGEQYF
TRBV4-1	CASSQDRDRAYEQYF
TRBV4-2	CASSPSGLAVYEQYF
TRBV30	CATRENSNQPQHF
TRBV6-1	CACQQSGLQPQHF
TRBV10-3	CAISDPMGLAGANEQFF
TRBV7-3	CASSLGQGATDTQYF
TRBV6-1	CASSEPPSATGVQFF
TRBV2	CASSEEVTSIHEQFF
TRBV19	CASSTLAGGVEDEQFF
TRBV5-8	CASSFWTAVRRGAFF
TRBV7-6	CASSLAPGTDNQPQHF
TRBV6-6	CASSHSDTSTDTQYF
TRBV15	CATRMGGSRKDEQFF
TRBV2	CASSGRRSFGYTF
TRBV5-1	CASSSGGGSSVLFF
TRBV2	CATTGGYTDAFF
TRBV7-9	CASRQEGLTYNEQFF
TRBV5-1	CASSTDRGMNTEAFF
TRBV10-3	CAIERRNTIYF
TRBV2	CASSELTDTQYF
TRBV7-8	CASSLDRVVYGYTF
TRBV2	CASSEAVGQELAYEQYF
TRBV9	CASSPGQIQETQYF
TRBV18	CASQGDIHNEQFF
TRBV28	CASQTTANYGYTF
TRBV6-5	CASSHLNDKETQYF
TRBV11-2	CASSLNAGGGTDTQYF
TRBV27	CASSLGQGARDTQYF
TRBV18	CASSLGTGGTEAFF
TRBV28	CASSTQRVTEAFF
TRBV9	CASSPTGVNSPLHF
TRBV19	CASSPWDRSGNTIYF
TRBV18	CASSRLAGGLTDTQYF
TRBV6-1	CASTGLAGVVYEQYF
TRBV28	CASRHPGGATTTQYF
TRBV5-1	CASWSGNNYEQYF
TRBV28	CASLKPGQGSDTQYF
TRBV5-1	CASGQDTDTQYF
TRBV5-1	CASSLSLAGVDEQFF